The present T cell receptor (beta chain) was sequenced within a study of cytotoxic CD8 clonotypes in ibrutinib-treated CLL. General study findings and limits: Public clonotypes were rare and shrank or held steady on treatment.

Notes on this clone: No antigen is known for it.

Clones were sequenced by immunoSEQ multiplex PCR, and TCRdb holds only the in-frame ones, with some missing. The data show 250,000 or so clones, with 70% seen just once and less than 20% held by the top ten. Germline assignment: CDR1 SGHDT and CDR2 YYEEEE. V was pared by 2 bases and J by 1 base, with 8 bases of the junction left unmatched. The length of the CDR3 is 17 residues. The input for sequencing was PBMCs, taken after 24 months of ibrutinib treatment. The chain recombines TRBV5-6 with TRBJ2-2, with TRBD1 matching 7 bases. This sequence was found in a human donor with chronic lymphocytic leukemia. The CDR3 loop is CASSLNRQGKNTGELFF. The CDR3 bases are TGTGCCAGCAGCTTAAATCGACAGGGAAAGAACACCGGGGAGCTGTTTTTT.